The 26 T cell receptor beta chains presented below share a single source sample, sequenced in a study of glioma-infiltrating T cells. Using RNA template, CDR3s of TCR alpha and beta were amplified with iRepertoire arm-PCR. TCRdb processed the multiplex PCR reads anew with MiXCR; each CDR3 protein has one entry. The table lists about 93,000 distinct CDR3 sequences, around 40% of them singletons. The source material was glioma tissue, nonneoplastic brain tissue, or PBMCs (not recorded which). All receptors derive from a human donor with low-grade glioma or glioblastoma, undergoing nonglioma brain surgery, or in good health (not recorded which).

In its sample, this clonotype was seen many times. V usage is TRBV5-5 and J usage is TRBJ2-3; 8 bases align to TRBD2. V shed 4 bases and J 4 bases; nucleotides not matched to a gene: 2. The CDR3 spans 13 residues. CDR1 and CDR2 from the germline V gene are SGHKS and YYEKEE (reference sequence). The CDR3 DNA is TGTGCCAGCAGCCGGGGGGGGGCAGATACGCAGTATTTT. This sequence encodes CASSRGGADTQYF.

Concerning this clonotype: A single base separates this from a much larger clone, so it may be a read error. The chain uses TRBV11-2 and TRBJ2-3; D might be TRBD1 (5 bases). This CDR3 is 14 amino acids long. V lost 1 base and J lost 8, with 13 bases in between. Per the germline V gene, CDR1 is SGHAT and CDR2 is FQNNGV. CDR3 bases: TGTGCCAGCAGCTTAGTTTGGGGCGTGGGTACGCAGTATTTT. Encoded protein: CASSLVWGVGTQYF.

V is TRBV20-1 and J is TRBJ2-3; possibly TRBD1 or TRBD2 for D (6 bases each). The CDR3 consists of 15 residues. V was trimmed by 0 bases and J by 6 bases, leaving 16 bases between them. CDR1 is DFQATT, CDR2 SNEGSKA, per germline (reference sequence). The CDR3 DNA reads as TGCAGTGCTAGAGATATCAGGGGAGGCCCCGATACGCAGTATTTT. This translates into CSARDIRGGPDTQYF.

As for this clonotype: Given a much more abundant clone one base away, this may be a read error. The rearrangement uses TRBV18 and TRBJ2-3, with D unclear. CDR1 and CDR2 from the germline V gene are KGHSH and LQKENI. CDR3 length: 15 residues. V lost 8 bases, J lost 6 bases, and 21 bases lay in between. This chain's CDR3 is CASGAVSEMSDTQYF. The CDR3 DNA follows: TGTGCCAGCGGCGCCGTCAGCGAGATGTCGGATACGCAGTATTTT. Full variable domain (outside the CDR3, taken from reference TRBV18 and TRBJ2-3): NAGVMQNPRHLVRRRGQEARLRCSPMKGHSHVYWYRQLPEEGLKFMVYLQKENIIDESGMPKERFSAEFPKEGPSILRIQQVVRGDSAAYFCASGAVSEMSDTQYFGPGTRLTVL.

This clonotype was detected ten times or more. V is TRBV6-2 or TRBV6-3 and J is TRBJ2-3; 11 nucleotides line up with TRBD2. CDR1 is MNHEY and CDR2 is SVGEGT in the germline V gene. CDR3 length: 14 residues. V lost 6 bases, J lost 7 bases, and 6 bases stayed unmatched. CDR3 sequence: CASRLAGGPYTQYF. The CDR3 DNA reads TGTGCCAGCAGATTAGCGGGAGGGCCTTATACGCAGTATTTT.

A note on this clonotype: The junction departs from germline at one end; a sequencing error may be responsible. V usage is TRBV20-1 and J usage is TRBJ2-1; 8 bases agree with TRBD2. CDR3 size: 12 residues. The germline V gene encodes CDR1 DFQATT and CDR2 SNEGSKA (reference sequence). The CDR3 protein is CSARETSDGQSF. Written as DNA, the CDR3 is TGCAGTGCTAGGGAGACTAGCGATGGGCAGTCCTTC.

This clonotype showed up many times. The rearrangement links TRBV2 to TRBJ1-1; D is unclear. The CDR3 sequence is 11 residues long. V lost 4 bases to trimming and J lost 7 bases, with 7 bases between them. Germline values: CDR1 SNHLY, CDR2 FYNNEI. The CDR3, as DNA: TGTGCCAGCAGTGTGTACAATGAAGCTTTCTTT. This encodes CASSVYNEAFF.

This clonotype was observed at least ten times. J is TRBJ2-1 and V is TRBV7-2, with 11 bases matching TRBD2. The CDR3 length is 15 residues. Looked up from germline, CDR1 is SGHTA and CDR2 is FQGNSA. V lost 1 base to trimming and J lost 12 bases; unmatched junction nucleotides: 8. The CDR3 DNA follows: TGTGCCAGCAGCTTAGGGCTAGCGGGGGGTCAGGTGCAGTTCTTC. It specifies CASSLGLAGGQVQFF. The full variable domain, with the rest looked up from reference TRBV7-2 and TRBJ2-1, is GAGVSQSPSNKVTEKGKDVELRCDPISGHTALYWYRQSLGQGLEFLIYFQGNSAPDKSGLPSDRFSAERTGGSVSTLTIQRTQQEDSAVYLCASSLGLAGGQVQFFGPGTRLTVL.

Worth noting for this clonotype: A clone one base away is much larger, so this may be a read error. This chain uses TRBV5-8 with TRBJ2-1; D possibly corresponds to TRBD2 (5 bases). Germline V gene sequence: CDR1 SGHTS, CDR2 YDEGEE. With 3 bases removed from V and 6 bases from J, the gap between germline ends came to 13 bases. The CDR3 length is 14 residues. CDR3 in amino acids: CASSYGLACNEQFF. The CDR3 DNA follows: TGTGCCAGCAGCTATGGACTGGCCTGCAATGAGCAGTTCTTC.

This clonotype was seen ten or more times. CDR3 sequence: CASNKHRLDTQYF. Here the CDR3 DNA reads TGTGCCAGCAACAAACACAGGCTAGATACGCAGTATTTT. The rearrangement uses TRBV7-3 and TRBJ2-3; TRBD1 is a possible D gene (5 bases). Germline CDR1 SGHTA, CDR2 FQGTGA. CDR3 length: 13 amino acids. V was cut by 7 bases and J by 5 bases, with 13 bases left in between. The full variable domain, in which reference TRBV7-3 and TRBJ2-3 provide the parts outside the CDR3, is GAGVSQTPSNKVTEKGKYVELRCDPISGHTALYWYRQSLGQGPEFLIYFQGTGAADDSGLPNDRFFAVRPEGSVSTLKIQRTERGDSAVYLCASNKHRLDTQYFGPGTRLTVL.

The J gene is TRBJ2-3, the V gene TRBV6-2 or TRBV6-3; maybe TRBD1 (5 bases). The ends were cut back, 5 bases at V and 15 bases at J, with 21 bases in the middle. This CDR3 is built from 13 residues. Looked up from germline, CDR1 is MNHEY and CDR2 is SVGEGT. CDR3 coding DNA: TGTGCCAGCAGTCGACAGACCCAAGAGACCCATTATTTT. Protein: CASSRQTQETHYF.

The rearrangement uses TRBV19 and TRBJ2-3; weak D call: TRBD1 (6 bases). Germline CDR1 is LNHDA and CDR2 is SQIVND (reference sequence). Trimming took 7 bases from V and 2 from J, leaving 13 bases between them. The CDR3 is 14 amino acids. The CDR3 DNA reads TGTGCCAGTAAGCGGACAGTTCTCACAGATACGCAGTATTTT. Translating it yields CASKRTVLTDTQYF. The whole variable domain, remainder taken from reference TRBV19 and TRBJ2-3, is DGGITQSPKYLFRKEGQNVTLSCEQNLNHDAMYWYRQDPGQGLRLIYYSQIVNDFQKGDIAEGYSVSREKKESFPLTVTSAQKNPTAFYLCASKRTVLTDTQYFGPGTRLTVL.

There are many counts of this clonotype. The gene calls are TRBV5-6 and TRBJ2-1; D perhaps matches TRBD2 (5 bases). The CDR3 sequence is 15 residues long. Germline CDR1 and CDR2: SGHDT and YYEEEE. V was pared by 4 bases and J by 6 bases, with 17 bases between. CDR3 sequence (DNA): TGTGCCAGCAGCCCAACGTCAGTGACTACCAATGAGCAGTTCTTC. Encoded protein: CASSPTSVTTNEQFF.

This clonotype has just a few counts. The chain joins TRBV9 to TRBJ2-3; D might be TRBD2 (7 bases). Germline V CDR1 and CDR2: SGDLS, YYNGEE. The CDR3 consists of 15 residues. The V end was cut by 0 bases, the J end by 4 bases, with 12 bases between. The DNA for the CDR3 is TGTGCCAGCAGCGTAGAGGGGGGGAGAGCAGATACGCAGTATTTT. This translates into CASSVEGGRADTQYF.

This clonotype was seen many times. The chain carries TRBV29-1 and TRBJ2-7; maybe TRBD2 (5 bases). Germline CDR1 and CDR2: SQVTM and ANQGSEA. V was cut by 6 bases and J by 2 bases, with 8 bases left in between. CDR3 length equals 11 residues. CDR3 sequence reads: CSVRETYEQYF. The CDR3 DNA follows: TGCAGCGTAAGGGAGACCTACGAGCAGTACTTC.

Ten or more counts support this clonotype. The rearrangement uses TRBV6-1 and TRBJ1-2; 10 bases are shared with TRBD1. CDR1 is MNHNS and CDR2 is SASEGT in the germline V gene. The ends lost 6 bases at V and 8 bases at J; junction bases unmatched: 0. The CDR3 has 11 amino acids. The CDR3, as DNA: TGTGCCAGCAGGGACAGGGGGGGCTACACCTTC. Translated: CASRDRGGYTF.

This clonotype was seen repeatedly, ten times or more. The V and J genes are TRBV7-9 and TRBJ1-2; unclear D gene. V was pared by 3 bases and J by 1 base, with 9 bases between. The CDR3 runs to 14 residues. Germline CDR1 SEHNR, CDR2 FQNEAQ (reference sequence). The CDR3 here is CASSFLRDNYGYTF. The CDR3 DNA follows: TGTGCCAGCAGCTTCCTAAGGGATAACTATGGCTACACCTTC.

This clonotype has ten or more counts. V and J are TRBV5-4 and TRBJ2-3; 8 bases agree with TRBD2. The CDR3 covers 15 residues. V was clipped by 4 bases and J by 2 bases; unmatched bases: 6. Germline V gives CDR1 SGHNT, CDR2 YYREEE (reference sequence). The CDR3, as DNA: TGTGCCAGCAGCACGGATAGCGGGGTCACAGATACGCAGTATTTT. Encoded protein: CASSTDSGVTDTQYF.

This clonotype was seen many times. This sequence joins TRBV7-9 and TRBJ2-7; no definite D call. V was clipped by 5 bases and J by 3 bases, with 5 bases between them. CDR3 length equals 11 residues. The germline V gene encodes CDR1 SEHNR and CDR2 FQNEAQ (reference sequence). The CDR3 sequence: CASSRNYEQYF. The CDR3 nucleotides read TGTGCCAGCAGCCGTAACTACGAGCAGTACTTC.

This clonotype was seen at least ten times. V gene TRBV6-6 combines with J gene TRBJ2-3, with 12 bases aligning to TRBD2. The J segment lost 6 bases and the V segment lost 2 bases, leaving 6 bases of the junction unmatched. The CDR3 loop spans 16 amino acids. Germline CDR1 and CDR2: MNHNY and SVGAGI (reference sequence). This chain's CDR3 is CASSYQTSGGKDTQYF. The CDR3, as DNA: TGTGCCAGCAGTTACCAAACTAGCGGGGGGAAGGATACGCAGTATTTT.

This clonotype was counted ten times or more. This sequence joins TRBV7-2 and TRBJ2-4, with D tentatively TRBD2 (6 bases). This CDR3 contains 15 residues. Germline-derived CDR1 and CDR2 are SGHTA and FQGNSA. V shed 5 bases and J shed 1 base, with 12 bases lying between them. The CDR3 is CASSKGLLAKNIQYF. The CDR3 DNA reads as TGTGCCAGCAGCAAGGGACTCCTGGCCAAAAACATTCAGTACTTC.

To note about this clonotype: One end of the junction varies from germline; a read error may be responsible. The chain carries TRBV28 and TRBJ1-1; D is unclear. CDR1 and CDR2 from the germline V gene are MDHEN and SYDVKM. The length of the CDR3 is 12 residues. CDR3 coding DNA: TGTGCCAGCAAACTTCAGAACACTGAAACTTTCTTT. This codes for CASKLQNTETFF.

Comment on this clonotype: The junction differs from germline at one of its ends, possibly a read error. CDR3 coding DNA: TGCGCCAGCAGCTTGGTGGGGAGCACTGACGCTTTCTTT. Translating gives CASSLVGSTDAFF. V gene TRBV5-1 combines with J gene TRBJ1-1; no definite D call. The CDR3 is made up of 13 amino acids. Germline V gene data show CDR1 as SGHRS and CDR2 as YFSETQ.

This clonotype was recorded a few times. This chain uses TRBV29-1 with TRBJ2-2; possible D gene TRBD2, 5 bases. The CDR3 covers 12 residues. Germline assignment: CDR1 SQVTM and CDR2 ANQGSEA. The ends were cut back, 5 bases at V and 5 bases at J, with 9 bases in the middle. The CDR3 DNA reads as TGCAGCGTTTCTGGACTGACCGGGGAGCTGTTTTTT. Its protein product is CSVSGLTGELFF.

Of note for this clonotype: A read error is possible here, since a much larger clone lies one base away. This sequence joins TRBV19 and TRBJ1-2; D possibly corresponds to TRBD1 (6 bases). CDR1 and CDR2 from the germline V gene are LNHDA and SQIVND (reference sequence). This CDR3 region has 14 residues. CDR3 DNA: TGTGCCAGTAGTCGGGGGGCCACTGACTATAGCTACACCTTC. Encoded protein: CASSRGATDYSYTF.

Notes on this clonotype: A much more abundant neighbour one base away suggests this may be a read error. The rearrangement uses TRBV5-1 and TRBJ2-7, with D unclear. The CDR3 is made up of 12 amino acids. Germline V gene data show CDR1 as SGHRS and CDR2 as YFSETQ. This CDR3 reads CAISFNMDEQYF. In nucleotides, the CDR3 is TGCGCCATCAGCTTTAATATGGACGAGCAGTACTTC.